This T cell receptor beta chain was sequenced for a study of CD8+ T cells in alopecia areata. Study observations and caveats: It was lesional scalp, especially alopecia totalis/universalis, that showed higher clonality than normal scalp. It was observed that many expanded lesional clones persisted in scalp and blood during tofacitinib. Compared with mice, patients displayed less clear TCR sharing, possibly for HLA-related reasons.

In regard to this clone: What it binds is not known.

Sequencing used cDNA as its template, made by extracting RNA and reverse transcribing it. TCRdb's copy holds only in-frame clones and misses some; the assay was immunoSEQ multiplex PCR. Of 150,000 to 200,000 clones in the sample, roughly 60% were seen once. The CDR3 has 15 residues. CDR1 SGHRS and CDR2 YFSETQ come from the germline V gene. V shed 0 bases and J shed 8 bases, with 12 bases lying between them. The treatment here: oral pan-JAK inhibitor, 5-10 mg twice daily. From alopecia areata patients, lesional scalp punch biopsies and peripheral blood were collected. This clonotype was obtained from a human donor with alopecia areata. The source was CD4+ T cells sorted from blood, collected at week 24, from a patient treated with tofacitinib. The rearrangement joins TRBV5-1 to TRBJ1-6, with unresolved D. CDR3: CASSLVEPWDSPLHF. For the CDR3, the DNA is TGCGCCAGCAGCTTGGTAGAACCTTGGGATTCACCCCTCCACTTT. Together with reference TRBV5-1 and TRBJ1-6, the CDR3 gives the full variable domain: KAGVTQTPRYLIKTRGQQVTLSCSPISGHRSVSWYQQTPGQGLQFLFEYFSETQRNKGNFPGRFSGRQFSNSRSEMNVSTLELGDSALYLCASSLVEPWDSPLHFGNGTRLTVT.